Presented here are 8 T cell receptor beta chains from one specimen sequenced in a study of T cells in Graves' hyperthyroidism and ophthalmopathy. TCR beta CDR3 region amplification was performed from RNA transcripts. Researchers ran a first-round RT-PCR on the TCR CDR3 using the HTBI primer set. TCRdb re-derived calls from the multiplex PCR reads in MiXCR, one entry per CDR3 protein. The top ten hold roughly 18% of the sample, which has approximately 610,000 distinct CDR3 sequences, approximately 16% seen once. The material sequenced was blood. The receptors here all came from a woman between 18 and 29 years old with Graves' hyperthyroidism.

This chain connects TRBV7-2 to TRBJ1-1; the match to TRBD1 covers 10 bases. V was clipped by 5 bases and J by 3 bases; unmatched bases: 6. This CDR3 region has 15 residues. Germline V CDR1 and CDR2: SGHTA, FQGNSA. The CDR3 is CASSHPGTGDTEAFF. The DNA of the CDR3 is TGTGCCAGCAGCCACCCCGGGACAGGGGACACTGAAGCTTTCTTT.

This clonotype was counted many times. The chain uses TRBV15 and TRBJ2-5, with a possible D match to TRBD2 (6 bases). The CDR3 covers 15 residues. Germline-derived CDR1 and CDR2 are LNHNV and YYDKDF (reference sequence). V lost 3 bases and J lost 3, with 14 bases in between. The CDR3 is CATSSPGTPKETQYF. Here the CDR3 DNA reads TGTGCCACCAGCAGCCCCGGGACTCCTAAAGAGACCCAGTACTTC.

This clonotype was counted only a few times. This chain connects TRBV5-6 to TRBJ1-5; D call uncertain. V shed 5 bases and J shed 7 bases, with 13 bases lying between them. The CDR3 covers 13 residues. Germline values: CDR1 SGHDT, CDR2 YYEEEE. The DNA for the CDR3 is TGTGCCAGCAGTTTCTCCGACGGACAGCCCCAGCATTTT. This codes for CASSFSDGQPQHF.

This clonotype was counted many times. The rearrangement links TRBV28 to TRBJ2-1, with TRBD1 matching 10 bases. Trimming cost V 3 bases and J 7 bases; bases outside gene matches: 6. Germline values: CDR1 MDHEN, CDR2 SYDVKM. The CDR3 totals 15 residues. The CDR3 loop is CASSFGTGERNEQFF. CDR3 in DNA: TGTGCCAGCAGTTTTGGGACAGGGGAAAGGAATGAGCAGTTCTTC.

This clonotype has only a few counts. The V and J genes are TRBV24-1 and TRBJ2-2, with D uncertain. From germline, CDR1 is KGHDR and CDR2 SFDVKD. CDR3 length: 13 residues. V was clipped by 1 base and J by 6 bases, with 5 bases between them. The CDR3: CATSDLWAGELFF. In DNA form, the CDR3 reads TGTGCCACCAGTGATTTATGGGCCGGGGAGCTGTTTTTT.

This clonotype occurred a few times. The gene calls are TRBV19 and TRBJ2-7; 8 bases are shared with TRBD2. The V and J ends lost 3 bases and 5 bases, in that order; junction bases with no gene match: 12. This CDR3 has 16 amino acids. CDR1 is LNHDA, CDR2 SQIVND, per germline (reference sequence). CDR3 DNA sequence: TGTGCCAGTAGTATCCGGGGGGGCGACAGAAATGACGAGCAGTACTTC. Residues: CASSIRGGDRNDEQYF.

V gene TRBV6-5 combines with J gene TRBJ2-3, with 7 bases aligning to TRBD1. V lost 1 base to trimming and J lost 2 bases; unmatched junction nucleotides: 3. From germline, CDR1 is MNHEY and CDR2 SVGAGI. CDR3 length: 15 residues. The CDR3 DNA reads TGTGCCAGCAGTTACTTCGGACAGGTCACAGATACGCAGTATTTT. Protein product: CASSYFGQVTDTQYF.

This clonotype was detected ten times or more. The CDR3 here is CASSSRTGLAGDNEQFF. The CDR3 DNA reads as TGTGCCAGCAGCTCACGAACCGGACTAGCGGGGGATAATGAGCAGTTCTTC. The chain uses TRBV7-9 and TRBJ2-1, with 13 bases matching TRBD2. The CDR3 is 17 amino acids. Germline values: CDR1 SEHNR, CDR2 FQNEAQ (reference sequence). The V and J ends lost 4 bases and 7 bases, in that order; junction bases with no gene match: 10.